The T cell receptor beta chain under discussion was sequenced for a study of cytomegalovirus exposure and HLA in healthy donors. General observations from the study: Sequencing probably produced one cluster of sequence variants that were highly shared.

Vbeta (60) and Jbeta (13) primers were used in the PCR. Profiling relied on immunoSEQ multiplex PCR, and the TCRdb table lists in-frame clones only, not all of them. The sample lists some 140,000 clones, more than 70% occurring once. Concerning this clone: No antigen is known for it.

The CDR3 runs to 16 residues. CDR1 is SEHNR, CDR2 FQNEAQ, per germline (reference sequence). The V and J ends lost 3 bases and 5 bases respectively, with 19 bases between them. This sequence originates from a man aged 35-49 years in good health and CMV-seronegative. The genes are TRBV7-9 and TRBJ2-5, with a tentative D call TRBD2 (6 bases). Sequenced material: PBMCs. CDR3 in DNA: TGTGCCAGCAGCTTCCTAACTAGCTTGGGCGGCGAGACCCAGTACTTC. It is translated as CASSFLTSLGGETQYF.